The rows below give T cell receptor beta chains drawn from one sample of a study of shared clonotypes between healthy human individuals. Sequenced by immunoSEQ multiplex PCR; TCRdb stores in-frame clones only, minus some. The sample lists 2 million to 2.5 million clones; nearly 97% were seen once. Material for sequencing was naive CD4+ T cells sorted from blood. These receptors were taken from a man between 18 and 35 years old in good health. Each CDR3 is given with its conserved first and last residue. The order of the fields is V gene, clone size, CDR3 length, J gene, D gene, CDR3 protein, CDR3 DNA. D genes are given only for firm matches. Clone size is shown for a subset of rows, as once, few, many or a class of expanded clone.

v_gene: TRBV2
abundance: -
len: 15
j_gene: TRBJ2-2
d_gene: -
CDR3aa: CASSELGPNTGELFF
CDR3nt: TGTGCCAGCAGTGAGTTAGGGCCGAACACCGGGGAGCTGTTTTTT

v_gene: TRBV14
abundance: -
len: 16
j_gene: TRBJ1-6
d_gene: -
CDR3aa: CASSQDGGQYYSPLHF
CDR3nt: TGTGCCAGCAGCCAAGATGGCGGGCAGTATTACTCACCCCTCCACTTT

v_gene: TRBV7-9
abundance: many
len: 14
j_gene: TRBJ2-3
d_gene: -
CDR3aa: CASSFEGRSDTQYF
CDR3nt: TGTGCCAGCAGCTTCGAGGGGCGGTCAGATACGCAGTATTTT

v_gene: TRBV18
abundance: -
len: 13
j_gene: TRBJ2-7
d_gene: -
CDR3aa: CASSRGVSDEQYF
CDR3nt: TGTGCCAGCTCCCGGGGAGTTTCCGACGAGCAGTACTTC

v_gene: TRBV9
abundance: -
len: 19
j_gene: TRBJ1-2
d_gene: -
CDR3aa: CASSPSSGPMIFGNYGYTF
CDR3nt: TGTGCCAGCAGCCCCTCCTCGGGACCGATGATATTTGGTAACTATGGCTACACCTTC

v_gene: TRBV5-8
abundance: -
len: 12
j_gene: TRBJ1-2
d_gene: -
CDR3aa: CASSFGFNGYTF
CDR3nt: TGTGCCAGCAGCTTTGGCTTCAATGGCTACACCTTC

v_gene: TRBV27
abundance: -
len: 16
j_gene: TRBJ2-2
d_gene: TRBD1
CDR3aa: CASTPSVGQIHGELFF
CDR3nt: TGTGCCAGCACTCCTTCCGTGGGACAGATCCACGGGGAGCTGTTTTTT

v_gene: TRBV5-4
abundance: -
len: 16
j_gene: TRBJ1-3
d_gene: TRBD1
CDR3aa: CASSWGQRNSGNTIYF
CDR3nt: TGTGCCAGCAGCTGGGGACAGCGAAACTCTGGAAACACCATATATTTT

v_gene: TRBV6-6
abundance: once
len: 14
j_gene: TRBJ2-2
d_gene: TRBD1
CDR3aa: CASKGQANTGELFF
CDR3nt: TGTGCCAGCAAAGGACAGGCCAACACCGGGGAGCTGTTTTTT

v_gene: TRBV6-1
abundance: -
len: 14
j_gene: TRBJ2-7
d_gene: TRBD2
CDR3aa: CASSAERGGHEQYF
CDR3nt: TGTGCCAGCAGTGCCGAGCGGGGGGGCCACGAGCAGTACTTC

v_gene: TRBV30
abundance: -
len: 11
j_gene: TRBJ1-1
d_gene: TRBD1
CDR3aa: CAGVEGAGAFF
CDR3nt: TGTGCCGGCGTTGAGGGGGCTGGGGCTTTCTTT

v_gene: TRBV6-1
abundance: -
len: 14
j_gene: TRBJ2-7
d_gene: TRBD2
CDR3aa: CASSELAGRYEQYF
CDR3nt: TGTGCCAGCAGTGAACTAGCGGGAAGGTACGAGCAGTACTTC

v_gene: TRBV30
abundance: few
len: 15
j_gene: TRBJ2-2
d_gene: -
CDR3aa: CAWSVRRVGTGELFF
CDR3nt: TGTGCCTGGAGTGTACGTCGCGTCGGCACCGGGGAGCTGTTTTTT

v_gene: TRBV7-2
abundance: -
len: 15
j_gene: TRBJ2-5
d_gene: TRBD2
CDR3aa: CASSLWTGGGETQYF
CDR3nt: TGTGCCAGCAGCTTATGGACGGGAGGAGGGGAGACCCAGTACTTC

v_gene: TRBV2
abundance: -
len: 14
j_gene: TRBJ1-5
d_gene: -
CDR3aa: CASSDGRGNQPQHF
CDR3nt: TGTGCCAGCAGTGATGGCAGGGGCAATCAGCCCCAGCATTTT

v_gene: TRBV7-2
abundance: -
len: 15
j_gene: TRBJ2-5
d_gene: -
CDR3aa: CASSFGPRQEETQYF
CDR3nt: TGTGCCAGCAGCTTCGGACCGAGACAAGAAGAGACCCAGTACTTC

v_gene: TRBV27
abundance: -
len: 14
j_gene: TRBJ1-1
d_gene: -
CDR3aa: CASGVVGANTEAFF
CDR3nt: TGTGCCAGTGGGGTTGTAGGGGCTAACACTGAAGCTTTCTTT

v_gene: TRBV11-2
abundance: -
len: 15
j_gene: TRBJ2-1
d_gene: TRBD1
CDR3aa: CASSLGQGGYNEQFF
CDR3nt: TGTGCCAGCAGCTTAGGACAGGGGGGTTACAATGAGCAGTTCTTC

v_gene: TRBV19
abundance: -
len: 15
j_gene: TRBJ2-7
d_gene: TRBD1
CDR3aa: CASRRTGGIDYEQYF
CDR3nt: TGTGCCAGTAGACGAACAGGGGGTATCGACTACGAGCAGTACTTC

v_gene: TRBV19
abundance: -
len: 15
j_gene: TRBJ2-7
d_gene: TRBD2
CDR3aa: CASSIVLAGPYEQYF
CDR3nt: TGTGCCAGTAGTATAGTACTAGCGGGGCCCTACGAGCAGTACTTC

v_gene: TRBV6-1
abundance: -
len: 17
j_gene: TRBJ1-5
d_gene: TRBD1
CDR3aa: CASSERTGNEGNQPQHF
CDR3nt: TGTGCCAGCAGTGAAAGGACAGGGAACGAAGGCAATCAGCCCCAGCATTTT

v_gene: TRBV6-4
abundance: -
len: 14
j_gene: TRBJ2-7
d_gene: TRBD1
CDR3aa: CASSVDRSIIEQYF
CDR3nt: TGTGCCAGCAGTGTGGACAGGTCTATAATCGAGCAGTACTTC

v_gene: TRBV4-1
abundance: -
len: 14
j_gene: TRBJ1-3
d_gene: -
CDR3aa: CASSQGVSGNTIYF
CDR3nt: TGCGCCAGCAGCCAAGGGGTCTCTGGAAACACCATATATTTT

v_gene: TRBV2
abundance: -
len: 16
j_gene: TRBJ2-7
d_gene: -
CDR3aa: CASSEGPSGGSYEQYF
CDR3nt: TGTGCCAGCAGTGAGGGGCCCTCGGGCGGCTCCTACGAGCAGTACTTC

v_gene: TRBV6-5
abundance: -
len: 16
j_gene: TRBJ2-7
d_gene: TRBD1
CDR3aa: CASSYVPGTASYEQYF
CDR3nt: TGTGCCAGCAGTTACGTCCCTGGGACAGCATCTTACGAGCAGTACTTC

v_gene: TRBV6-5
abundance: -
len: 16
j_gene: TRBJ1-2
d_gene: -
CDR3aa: CASSYSGGVGNYGYTF
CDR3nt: TGTGCCAGCAGTTACAGTGGGGGAGTGGGTAACTATGGCTACACCTTC

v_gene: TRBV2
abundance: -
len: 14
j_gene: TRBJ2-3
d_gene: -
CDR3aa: CASLQGLSTDTQYF
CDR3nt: TGTGCCAGCCTACAGGGCCTAAGCACAGATACGCAGTATTTT

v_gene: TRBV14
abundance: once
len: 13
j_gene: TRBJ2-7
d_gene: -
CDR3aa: CASSQLPDYEQYF
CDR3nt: TGTGCCAGCAGCCAACTGCCAGACTACGAGCAGTACTTC

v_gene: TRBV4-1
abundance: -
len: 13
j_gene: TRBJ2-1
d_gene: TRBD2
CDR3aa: CASSQVPAGGPFF
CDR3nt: TGCGCCAGCAGCCAAGTCCCAGCGGGAGGGCCGTTCTTC

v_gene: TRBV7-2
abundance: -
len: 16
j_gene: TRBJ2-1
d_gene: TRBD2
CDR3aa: CASSLTGLAGGTEQFF
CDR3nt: TGTGCCAGCAGCTTAACGGGACTAGCGGGAGGGACTGAGCAGTTCTTC

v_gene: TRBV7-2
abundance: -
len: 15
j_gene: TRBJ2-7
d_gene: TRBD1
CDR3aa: CASSSVGTGTYEQYF
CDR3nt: TGTGCCAGCAGCTCGGTAGGGACAGGGACCTACGAGCAGTACTTC

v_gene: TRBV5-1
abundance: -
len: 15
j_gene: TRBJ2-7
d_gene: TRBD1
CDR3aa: CASSPPWTGGEEQYF
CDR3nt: TGCGCCAGCAGCCCGCCCTGGACAGGTGGTGAGGAGCAGTACTTC

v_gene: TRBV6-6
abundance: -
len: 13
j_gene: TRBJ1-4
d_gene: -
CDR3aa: CASSNNPSEKLFF
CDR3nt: TGTGCCAGCAGTAACAACCCCTCAGAAAAACTGTTTTTT

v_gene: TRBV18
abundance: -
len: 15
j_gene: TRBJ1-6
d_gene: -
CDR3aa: CASSLPTGQNSPLHF
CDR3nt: TGTGCCAGCTCACTACCCACAGGGCAAAATTCACCCCTCCACTTT

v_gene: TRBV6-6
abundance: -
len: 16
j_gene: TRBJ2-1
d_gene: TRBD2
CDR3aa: CASSYRGLAAYNEQFF
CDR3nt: TGTGCCAGCAGTTACCGGGGCCTAGCGGCCTACAATGAGCAGTTCTTC